This T cell receptor (beta chain) is from a study of blood T cell repertoires in COVID-19. Study as a whole: The United States, Italy and Spain were the sources of the acute and convalescent COVID-19 samples.

Sequencing was performed with immunoSEQ multiplex PCR; in TCRdb, only in-frame clones are kept and a portion is missing. Counted here are fewer than 450,000 clones, less than 95% occurring once; the ten biggest clones make up around 0.6%. Living in about two dozen US areas, the participants were between roughly 18 and 95 years of age. Participants' reported clinical history set cohort assignment. Germline CDR1 and CDR2: SGDLS and YYNGEE. V was shortened by 0 bases and J by 3 bases, with 13 bases between the two germline ends. The CDR3 is made up of 16 amino acids. The sequencing sample was made of PBMCs or T cells enriched from blood (not recorded which). This receptor was taken from a man younger than 30 who had recovered from COVID-19. V and J are TRBV9 and TRBJ1-3, with D perhaps TRBD1 (6 bases). The CDR3 coding sequence is TGTGCCAGCAGCGTAGAGCCCGGGACATTTGGAAACACCATATATTTT. Its translation: CASSVEPGTFGNTIYF. The variable domain in full, completed from reference TRBV9 and TRBJ1-3, reads DSGVTQTPKHLITATGQRVTLRCSPRSGDLSVYWYQQSLDQGLQFLIQYYNGEERAKGNILERFSAQQFPDLHSELNLSSLELGDSALYFCASSVEPGTFGNTIYFGEGSWLTVV.